The present T cell receptor beta chain was sequenced within a study of tumor-infiltrating lymphocytes in localized non-small cell lung cancer (dated by TCRdb to the early 2020s). Describing the broader study: The cohort included patients whose samples were collected after neoadjuvant chemotherapy, as well as both smokers and never-smokers and several histologies. TCR sequencing was one of several integrated assays, alongside flow cytometry, multiplex immunofluorescence, RNA-seq, exome sequencing and proteomics, applied to the same patients. The overall ICON cohort was composed of around 150 surgical patients with localized non-small cell lung cancer whose tumors were resected. Resected tumor tissue and uninvolved lung tissue described as non-adjacent to the tumor were contributed by each patient, with both tissues obtained from the same patient. A total of some 60 patients were part of the paired comparison of immunoSEQ T-cell fraction between tumor and uninvolved lung. Results the study describes overall, beyond this receptor: Tumor T-cell fraction from TCR sequencing was not associated with recurrence-free survival (p = 0.61). Because assay coverage varied across patients depending on available tissue quantity, TCR sequencing was performed for only a subset of the cohort. Consistent with immunofluorescence CD3 counts, TCRbeta sequencing supported greater T cell infiltration in tumors than in uninvolved lung tissue. No difference in TCR-derived T-cell fraction was observed between the flow cytometry-defined immunotypes IM1 (good prognosis) and IM2 (poor prognosis). Different pieces of the same tissue were used for different assays, so technical variation could not be separated from intratumor heterogeneity.

TCR sequencing with the immunoSEQ assay provided the T-cell fraction in tumor and uninvolved lung tissue. Per the authors' processing: In the survival analysis, patients were divided into a high T-cell fraction group (upper tertile) and a low T-cell fraction group (lower two tertiles), and the two groups were compared using a log-rank test. A signed-rank test was used to test differences in T-cell fraction between paired tumor and uninvolved lung samples. Here the immuneACCESS table is served through TCRdb, limited to in-frame sequences with V and J called. Missing clones are a known gap in these copies; in checked studies unresolved V genes cover under half, and the rest lacks a known reason. V and J calls and clone size are those listed in that table; D and trimming were worked out from the DNA. The sample table records some 17,000 clones; around 79% of these occur just once. The ten biggest clones cover about 6.4% of the sample.

About this clone itself: Its binding antigen is unknown. One base away there is no much larger clone; base qualities are not given. Other DNA sequences from this sample encode an identical CDR3 as well.

CDR1 and CDR2 (MGHRA, YSYEKL) derive from the germline V gene. Relative to germline, V is 0 bases shorter and J is 6 bases shorter, with 2 bases between their ends. The CDR3 spans 12 residues, from the cysteine through the phenylalanine. The only DNA kept is the CDR3, 36 bases in frame from the first base. ICON enrollment began in early 2016, and the last patient was enrolled in late 2018. A subcohort of 76 patients provided fresh tumor and matched uninvolved tissue for in-depth immune analyses, with TCR sequencing among those analyses. No cell sorting was done, and TCR sequencing was instead run on DNA isolated from bulk tissue.

The sequenced material came from lung tumor tissue. The sequence joins TRBV4-1 to TRBJ2-2; the D gene assignment is ambiguous. The origin of this receptor is a human donor with non-small cell lung cancer. In nucleotide form, the sequence is TGCGCCAGCAGCCAAGAGGCCGGGGAGCTGTTTTTT. This is translated as CASSQEAGELFF.